The 23 T cell receptor beta chains below all came from one sample that was sequenced in a study of identical twins. TCRdb fed the 5' RACE reads into MiXCR, producing one record per CDR3 protein. The sample contains 300,000 to 400,000 distinct CDR3 sequences, approximately 13% of which appear only once. Separately, the same data were catalogued under a study of yellow fever vaccine responses in identical twins.

The sample taken for sequencing was CD8+ T cells sorted from blood. The receptors come from a woman younger than 30 in good health.

The chain has TRBV12-3 or TRBV12-4 and TRBJ2-1; 11 bases agree with TRBD1. V shed 3 bases and J 7 bases; nucleotides not matched to a gene: 5. CDR3 length equals 15 residues. This CDR3 is CASSFGTGGMNEQFF. The CDR3 DNA follows: TGTGCCAGCAGTTTTGGGACAGGGGGAATGAATGAGCAGTTCTTC.

This chain connects TRBV2 to TRBJ2-6; no firm D call. The germline gives CDR1 SNHLY, CDR2 FYNNEI. The CDR3 spans 15 residues. Trimming took off 6 bases at V and 0 bases at J, with 9 bases between the two ends. This CDR3 reads CASRKGTSGANVLTF. CDR3 bases: TGTGCCAGCAGGAAGGGTACCTCTGGGGCCAACGTCCTGACTTTC.

This clonotype showed up just a few times. This chain connects TRBV4-2 to TRBJ1-2; 8 bases map to TRBD1. Germline loops: CDR1 LGHNA, CDR2 YNFKEQ. There are 20 residues in the CDR3. Trimming took 4 bases from V and 4 from J; bases not matched to a gene: 23. CDR3 protein: CASSPLIRQGARGDTYGYTF. In DNA form, the CDR3 reads TGTGCCAGCAGCCCCCTCATCCGGCAGGGGGCGCGAGGGGATACCTATGGCTACACCTTC.

This clonotype was recorded at least ten times. The rearrangement links TRBV13 to TRBJ2-7; no clear D. V was cut by 4 bases and J by 5 bases, with 12 bases left in between. The CDR3 consists of 13 residues. The germline V gene encodes CDR1 PRHDT and CDR2 FYEKMQ (reference sequence). The CDR3 loop reads CASSSEVEHEQYV. The CDR3 nucleotides read TGTGCCAGCAGCTCAGAGGTAGAACACGAGCAGTACGTC.

This rearrangement joins TRBV4-1 to TRBJ2-1; TRBD2 matches at 13 bases. V shed 2 bases, J shed 0 bases, and the junction held 1 base outside the gene matches. The CDR3 extends over 17 amino acids. From germline, CDR1 is MGHRA and CDR2 YSYEKL. CDR3 sequence reads: CASSQRTSGSSYNEQFF. The CDR3 DNA follows: TGCGCCAGCAGCCAACGGACTAGCGGGAGCTCCTACAATGAGCAGTTCTTC.

This clonotype was detected only a few times. V gene TRBV12-3 or TRBV12-4 combines with J gene TRBJ2-5; TRBD2 agrees at 9 bases. The ends lost 6 bases at V and 4 bases at J; junction bases unmatched: 9. The length of the CDR3 is 15 residues. CDR3 DNA sequence: TGTGCCAGCAGCCCGGATAGCGGGAGTGGAGAGACCCAGTACTTC. This codes for CASSPDSGSGETQYF.

J is TRBJ2-1 and V is TRBV11-3, with a tentative D call TRBD1 (8 bases). The V end was cut by 5 bases, the J end by 9 bases, with 17 bases between. The germline gives CDR1 SGHNT, CDR2 YENEEA. The CDR3 is 14 amino acids. The CDR3 nucleotides are TGTGCCAGCAGCCCCGGACAGGGAGGGACTGAGCAGTTCTTC. Protein: CASSPGQGGTEQFF.

A few counts support this clonotype. The V call is TRBV7-9, the J call TRBJ1-1; D perhaps matches TRBD1 (5 bases). Trimming took 6 bases from V and 5 from J, leaving 13 bases between them. Germline lookup yields CDR1 SEHNR and CDR2 FQNEAQ (reference sequence). This CDR3 contains 13 residues. The CDR3 protein is CASRWDGETEAFF. The CDR3 coding sequence is TGTGCCAGCAGATGGGACGGGGAGACTGAAGCTTTCTTT.

The chain combines TRBV15 with TRBJ2-3; D may be TRBD2 (6 bases). In germline, CDR1 is LNHNV, CDR2 YYDKDF (reference sequence). The CDR3 runs to 15 residues. The germline V and J ends were trimmed by 8 bases and 0 bases, with 15 bases remaining between them. CDR3 DNA: TGTGCCACCGGGGGGTTTGTGGGCAGCACAGATACGCAGTATTTT. It specifies CATGGFVGSTDTQYF.

As regards this clonotype: One end of the junction does not line up with germline, which may come from a read error. The chain links TRBV9 to TRBJ2-1; 8 nucleotides align to TRBD1. This CDR3 spans 15 amino acids. Germline CDR1 reads SGDLS; CDR2 reads YYNGEE. The CDR3 DNA reads TGTACCAGCAGCGTAGACGGACAGGGCTACAATGAGCAGTTCTTC. Its translation is CTSSVDGQGYNEQFF.

This clonotype was counted between two and nine times. The chain combines TRBV29-1 with TRBJ2-2; no clear D gene. This CDR3 is built from 13 residues. The germline V and J ends were trimmed by 8 bases and 1 base, with 11 bases remaining between them. The germline V gene has CDR1 SQVTM and CDR2 ANQGSEA. Written as DNA, the CDR3 is TGCAGCTCATACCCGCGGAACACCGGGGAGCTGTTTTTT. This sequence encodes CSSYPRNTGELFF.

V is TRBV7-8 and J is TRBJ2-7, with 7 bases fitting TRBD2. Looked up from germline, CDR1 is SGHVS and CDR2 is FQNEAQ. Losses at the gene ends were 1 base for V and 3 bases for J; bases not matched to a gene: 9. This CDR3 region has 16 residues. The CDR3 loop reads CASSLVWQGGNYEQYV. CDR3 DNA sequence: TGTGCCAGCAGCTTAGTGTGGCAGGGAGGGAACTACGAGCAGTACGTC.

The chain couples TRBV11-1 to TRBJ2-1; the match to TRBD2 covers 12 bases. The CDR3 is 20 amino acids. The V gene end was trimmed by 4 bases and the J gene end by 5 bases; junction bases not matched to a gene: 18. Per germline, CDR1 SGHAT and CDR2 FQDESV (reference sequence). This CDR3 reads CASSWETSGRPYVPHNEQFF. In DNA, the CDR3 is TGTGCCAGCAGCTGGGAGACTAGCGGGAGACCTTACGTCCCCCACAATGAGCAGTTCTTC. The full variable domain, with the rest looked up from reference TRBV11-1 and TRBJ2-1, is EAEVAQSPRYKITEKSQAVAFWCDPISGHATLYWYRQILGQGPELLVQFQDESVVDDSQLPKDRFSAERLKGVDSTLKIQPAELGDSAMYLCASSWETSGRPYVPHNEQFFGPGTRLTVL.

This sequence joins TRBV27 and TRBJ2-2, with 9 bases fitting TRBD1. Germline V gives CDR1 MNHEY, CDR2 SMNVEV (reference sequence). After removal of 7 bases from V and 6 bases from J, the junction contained 18 bases not matched to a gene. The CDR3 loop spans 18 amino acids. Here the CDR3 reads CASTGTGFFGSSPGELFF. CDR3 nucleotide sequence: TGTGCCAGCACCGGGACAGGGTTTTTTGGGAGTTCCCCCGGGGAGCTGTTTTTT.

The table lists this clonotype with a few counts. The genes are TRBV20-1 and TRBJ2-7, with TRBD1 matching over 8 bases. Losses at the gene ends were 0 bases for V and 4 bases for J; bases not matched to a gene: 8. The CDR3 is 15 residues long. CDR1 DFQATT and CDR2 SNEGSKA come from the germline V gene (reference sequence). The CDR3 region has the DNA TGCAGTGCTAGAGACGGACAGGGACCCTTTTACGAGCAGTACGTC. Translation gives CSARDGQGPFYEQYV.

This clonotype was counted many times. J is TRBJ1-3 and V is TRBV20-1; the D is unclear. The CDR3 extends over 13 amino acids. Trimming shortened V by 0 bases and J by 3 bases, and 6 bases separated the two germline ends. The germline gives CDR1 DFQATT, CDR2 SNEGSKA (reference sequence). The CDR3 nucleotides are TGCAGTGCTAGAGATGCCAATGGAAACACCATATATTTT. Its translation is CSARDANGNTIYF.

In its sample, this clonotype was seen a few times. The chain has TRBV20-1 and TRBJ2-1; 13 nucleotides agree with TRBD2. The germline CDR1 and CDR2 sequences are DFQATT and SNEGSKA (reference sequence). The CDR3 is 19 residues long. V gave up 0 bases and J gave up 2 bases; unmatched junction bases: 10. In DNA form, the CDR3 reads TGCAGTGCTAGAGATACCGGGACTAGCGGGACCGTCACCTACAATGAGCAGTTCTTC. Encoded protein: CSARDTGTSGTVTYNEQFF.

This rearrangement joins TRBV9 to TRBJ2-3; D may be TRBD2 (5 bases). Germline V lookup: CDR1 SGDLS, CDR2 YYNGEE. Between the trimmed V and J ends, which lost 7 bases and 0 bases, there was a span of 9 bases. This CDR3 spans 13 amino acids. CDR3: CASAGGSTDTQYF. CDR3 sequence (DNA): TGTGCCAGCGCCGGCGGGAGCACAGATACGCAGTATTTT.

This clonotype was seen a handful of times. This rearrangement joins TRBV7-9 to TRBJ2-1; TRBD2 agrees at 8 bases. The V gene end was trimmed by 5 bases and the J gene end by 5 bases; junction bases not matched to a gene: 14. The germline V gene encodes CDR1 SEHNR and CDR2 FQNEAQ (reference sequence). The CDR3 is 17 amino acids. The DNA of the CDR3 is TGTGCCAGCAGCCGCGACCCCCAGCGGGGGTCAGACAATGAGCAGTTCTTC. Its protein product is CASSRDPQRGSDNEQFF.

The gene calls are TRBV7-9 and TRBJ2-7; perhaps D is TRBD1 or TRBD2 (5 bases each). The CDR3 covers 12 residues. Trimming stripped 4 bases from V and 8 bases from J, with 12 bases between. Germline V lookup: CDR1 SEHNR, CDR2 FQNEAQ (reference sequence). The CDR3 loop is CASSSSGTKQYF. As DNA, the CDR3 is TGTGCCAGCAGCTCCTCCGGGACGAAGCAGTACTTC.

This clonotype was recorded at least ten times. The chain joins TRBV4-1 to TRBJ2-3; D is unresolved. The germline V gene encodes CDR1 MGHRA and CDR2 YSYEKL. CDR3 size: 15 residues. V gave up 0 bases and J gave up 2 bases, with 9 bases separating them. The CDR3 spells CASSQDLFYTDTQYF. In nucleotides, the CDR3 is TGCGCCAGCAGCCAAGATTTATTCTACACAGATACGCAGTATTTT.

This clonotype was observed a few times. This chain uses TRBV4-1 with TRBJ2-1; 11 bases are shared with TRBD2. Germline CDR1 reads MGHRA; CDR2 reads YSYEKL. This CDR3 region has 15 residues. The V segment lost 5 bases and the J segment 7 bases; nucleotides outside the gene matches: 7. CDR3 DNA: TGCGCCAGCAGCGAACTAGCGGGGGAGCGGAATGAGCAGTTCTTC. Translating gives CASSELAGERNEQFF.

This clonotype was seen more than once but under ten times. The genes are TRBV20-1 and TRBJ2-3, with 11 bases lining up with TRBD2. This CDR3 has 15 residues. J lost 2 bases, V lost 2 bases, and 3 bases had no gene match. CDR1 is DFQATT and CDR2 is SNEGSKA in the germline V gene (reference sequence). CDR3 in amino acids: CSARTGLAVTDTQYF. The CDR3 DNA sequence: TGCAGTGCTAGAACGGGACTAGCGGTCACAGATACGCAGTATTTT.